One sample yielded the 14 T cell receptor beta chains listed below, sequenced in a study of PD-L1 blockade in urothelial cancer. Time point of the sample: peripheral blood 6 weeks after treatment start. TCRdb's copy holds only in-frame clones and misses some; the assay was immunoSEQ multiplex PCR. This repertoire shows approximately 40,000 clones, 70% to 90% found once; its top ten account for 24%. The sequencing used PBMCs, collected around atezolizumab (anti-PD-L1) treatment. These receptors were obtained from a man aged 55 to 70 with urothelial cancer.

The chain carries TRBV10-3 and TRBJ2-7; 11 bases align to TRBD2. Germline values: CDR1 ENHRY, CDR2 SYGVKD. V was clipped by 6 bases and J by 5 bases; unmatched bases: 6. CDR3 size: 14 residues. The CDR3 spells CAIRPTSGMNEQYF. The CDR3 nucleotides read TGTGCCATCAGGCCGACTAGCGGGATGAACGAGCAGTACTTC.

The genes are TRBV19 and TRBJ2-1; D gene unclear. CDR3 length: 12 residues. V dropped 4 bases and J dropped 5 bases, with 6 bases sitting between them. CDR1 and CDR2 from the germline V gene are LNHDA and SQIVND (reference sequence). In nucleotides, the CDR3 is TGTGCCAGTAGTACCAGGAACAATGAGCAGTTCTTC. This codes for CASSTRNNEQFF.

The V call is TRBV11-2, the J call TRBJ2-1, with 7 bases aligning to TRBD2. This CDR3 spans 14 amino acids. Germline-derived CDR1 and CDR2 are SGHAT and FQNNGV. With V trimmed by 5 bases and J by 7 bases, 8 bases remained unmatched. This CDR3 reads CASSRSGTINEQFF. For the CDR3, the DNA is TGTGCCAGCAGCCGGTCGGGGACTATTAATGAGCAGTTCTTC.

This chain joins TRBV5-6 and TRBJ1-6; TRBD1 aligns across 8 bases. From germline, CDR1 is SGHDT and CDR2 YYEEEE. The length of the CDR3 is 16 residues. Losses at the gene ends were 1 base for V and 4 bases for J; bases not matched to a gene: 4. CDR3: CASSLTGQGYNSPLHF. In DNA form, the CDR3 reads TGTGCCAGCAGCTTGACAGGACAGGGTTATAATTCACCCCTCCACTTT.

The chain carries TRBV10-3 and TRBJ2-7; 8 bases are shared with TRBD2. This CDR3 region has 12 residues. With V trimmed by 7 bases and J by 3 bases, 2 bases remained unmatched. Germline CDR1 is ENHRY and CDR2 is SYGVKD. The CDR3 DNA is TGTGCCATCACGGGGGGGGGCTACGAGCAGTACTTC. The encoded protein is CAITGGGYEQYF.

The rearrangement links TRBV7-2 to TRBJ2-7, with 8 bases fitting TRBD1. The germline gives CDR1 SGHTA, CDR2 FQGNSA. The CDR3 is 14 amino acids. V lost 4 bases to trimming and J lost 3 bases; unmatched junction nucleotides: 5. The CDR3 reads CASSSRTGGYEQYF. CDR3 nucleotides: TGTGCCAGCAGCTCCCGCACAGGGGGCTACGAGCAGTACTTC.

This rearrangement joins TRBV5-6 to TRBJ2-7, with a weak D call TRBD1 (6 bases). This CDR3 comprises 13 residues. Trimming stripped 0 bases from V and 6 bases from J, with 10 bases between. Germline lookup yields CDR1 SGHDT and CDR2 YYEEEE. In DNA, the CDR3 is TGTGCCAGCAGCTTGGGGACAGTTTTCGAGCAGTACTTC. This encodes CASSLGTVFEQYF.

The chain links TRBV7-2 to TRBJ1-3; D is uncertain. The V end was cut by 1 base, the J end by 0 bases, with 10 bases between. This CDR3 comprises 16 residues. Germline CDR1 reads SGHTA; CDR2 reads FQGNSA. CDR3 bases: TGTGCCAGCAGCTTAGGCCCAGAATACTCTGGAAACACCATATATTTT. This codes for CASSLGPEYSGNTIYF.

This chain uses TRBV6-6 with TRBJ1-1; D gene uncertain. V lost 2 bases and J 5 bases, leaving 6 bases between the germline ends. This CDR3 contains 12 residues. Germline lookup yields CDR1 MNHNY and CDR2 SVGAGI (reference sequence). In nucleotides, the CDR3 is TGTGCCAGCAGTTACCCCCAGACTGAAGCTTTCTTT. Translation: CASSYPQTEAFF.

This clone was counted once. This rearrangement joins TRBV25-1 to TRBJ1-5; the D gene is possibly TRBD1 (6 bases). Germline V gives CDR1 MGHDK, CDR2 SYGVNS. V shed 6 bases and J shed 5 bases, with 11 bases lying between them. This CDR3 contains 13 residues. CDR3 coding DNA: TGTGCCAGCAGAGGGGGACCCTATCAGCCCCAGCATTTT. Translating it yields CASRGGPYQPQHF.

The chain carries TRBV2 and TRBJ2-6; D ambiguous. Germline-derived CDR1 and CDR2 are SNHLY and FYNNEI. This CDR3 spans 13 amino acids. V was trimmed by 4 bases and J by 4 bases, leaving 5 bases between them. The chain's CDR3 is CASSGSGANVLTF. The CDR3 coding sequence is TGTGCCAGCAGTGGTTCGGGGGCCAACGTCCTGACTTTC.

The chain is built from TRBV30 and TRBJ2-2, with 12 bases that match TRBD2. The CDR3 sequence is 17 residues long. J was trimmed by 5 bases and V by 2 bases; bases with no gene match: 9. Germline-derived CDR1 and CDR2 are GTSNPN and SVGIG (reference sequence). CDR3 coding DNA: TGTGCCTGGAGTTTTCTAGCGGGGGGGCCGGGGACCGGGGAGCTGTTTTTT. As protein: CAWSFLAGGPGTGELFF.

This clone is deemed medium-sized. The rearrangement joins TRBV5-4 to TRBJ1-4; no clear D. Germline assignment: CDR1 SGHNT and CDR2 YYREEE (reference sequence). The V end was cut by 3 bases, the J end by 7 bases, with 10 bases between. The CDR3 has 13 residues. The CDR3 here is CASSSTNGEKLFF. The CDR3 bases are TGTGCCAGCAGCTCCACCAACGGTGAAAAACTGTTTTTT.

This clone was seen a handful of times. V gene TRBV6-5 combines with J gene TRBJ1-1; D not certain. This CDR3 spans 13 amino acids. Germline-derived CDR1 and CDR2 are MNHEY and SVGAGI. Between the trimmed V and J ends, which lost 4 bases and 10 bases, there was a span of 16 bases. CDR3 protein: CASSSTLQGRAFF. CDR3 sequence (DNA): TGTGCCAGCAGTTCCACTTTGCAAGGGAGAGCTTTCTTT.